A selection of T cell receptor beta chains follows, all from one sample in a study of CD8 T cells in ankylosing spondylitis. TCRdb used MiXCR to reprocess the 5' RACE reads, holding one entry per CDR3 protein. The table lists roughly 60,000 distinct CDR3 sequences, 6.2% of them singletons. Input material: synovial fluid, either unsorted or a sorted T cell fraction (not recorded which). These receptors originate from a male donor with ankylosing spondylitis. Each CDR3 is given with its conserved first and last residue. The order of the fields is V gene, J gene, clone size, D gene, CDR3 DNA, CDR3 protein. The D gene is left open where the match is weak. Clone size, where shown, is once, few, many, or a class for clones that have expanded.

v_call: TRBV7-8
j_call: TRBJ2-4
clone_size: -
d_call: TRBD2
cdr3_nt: TGTGCCAGCAGCGCGCGGACTAGCGGGAGTTTTCTAGGGAAAAACATTCAGTACTTC
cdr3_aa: CASSARTSGSFLGKNIQYF

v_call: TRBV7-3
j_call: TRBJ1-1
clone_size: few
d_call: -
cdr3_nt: TGTGCCAGCAGGACAGTGTTGAACACTGAAGCTTTCTTT
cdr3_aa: CASRTVLNTEAFF

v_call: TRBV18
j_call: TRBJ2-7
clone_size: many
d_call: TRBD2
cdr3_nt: TGTGCCAGCTCACCAGAGGGACTATCCTTCTACGAGCAGTACTTC
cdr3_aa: CASSPEGLSFYEQYF

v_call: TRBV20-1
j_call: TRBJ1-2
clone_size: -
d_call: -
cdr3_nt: TGCAGTGCTTGGAATCTAGGCTGGTCTGGCTACACCTTC
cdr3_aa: CSAWNLGWSGYTF

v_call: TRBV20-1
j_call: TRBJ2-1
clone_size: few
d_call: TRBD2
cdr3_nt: TGCAGTGCTCAGCGGGAGGGCAGGTACAATGAGCAGTTCTTC
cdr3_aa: CSAQREGRYNEQFF

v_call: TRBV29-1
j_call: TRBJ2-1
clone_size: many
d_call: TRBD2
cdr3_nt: TGCAGCGTTGACGCGGGAGCTGGTAAGGATGAGCAGTTCTTC
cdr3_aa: CSVDAGAGKDEQFF

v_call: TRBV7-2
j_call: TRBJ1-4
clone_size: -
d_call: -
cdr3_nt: TGTGCCAGCAGCTTCGGACCCAATGAAAAACTGTTTTTT
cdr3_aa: CASSFGPNEKLFF

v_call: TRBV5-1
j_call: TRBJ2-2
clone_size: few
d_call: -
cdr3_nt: TGCGCCAGCAGCCCTGGACTTACCGGGGAGCTGTTTTTT
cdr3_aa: CASSPGLTGELFF

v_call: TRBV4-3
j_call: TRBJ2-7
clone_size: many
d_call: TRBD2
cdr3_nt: TGCGCCAGCAGCCAAGGCCGGTTGACTAGCGCCTACGAGCAGTACTTC
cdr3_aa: CASSQGRLTSAYEQYF

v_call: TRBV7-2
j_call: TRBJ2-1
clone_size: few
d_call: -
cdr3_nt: TGTGCCAGCAGCTTGGTAACTAGCAGTTACAATGAGCAGTTCTTC
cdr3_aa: CASSLVTSSYNEQFF

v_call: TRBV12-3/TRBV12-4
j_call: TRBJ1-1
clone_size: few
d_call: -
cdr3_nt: TGTGCCAGCAGCGGATTCAAGGGGGGCACTGAAGCTTTCTTT
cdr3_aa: CASSGFKGGTEAFF

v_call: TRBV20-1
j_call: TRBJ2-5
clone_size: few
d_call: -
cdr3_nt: TGCAGTGCTCGATGGGCAGGGAAGGAGACCCAGTACTTC
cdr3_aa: CSARWAGKETQYF

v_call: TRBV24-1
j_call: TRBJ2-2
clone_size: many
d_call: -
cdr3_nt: TGTGCCACCAGTGATTTGTTCAGGGACCCATCGGACACCGGGGAGCTGTTTTTT
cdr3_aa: CATSDLFRDPSDTGELFF

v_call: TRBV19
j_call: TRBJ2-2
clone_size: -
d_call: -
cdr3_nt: TGTGCCAGTAGTATAGACGGGGATAACACCGGGGAGCTGTTTTTT
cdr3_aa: CASSIDGDNTGELFF

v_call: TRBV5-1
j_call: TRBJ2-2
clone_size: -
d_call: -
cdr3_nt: TGCGCCAGCAGCTGGGAGCTAAACACCGGGGAGCTGTTTTTT
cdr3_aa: CASSWELNTGELFF

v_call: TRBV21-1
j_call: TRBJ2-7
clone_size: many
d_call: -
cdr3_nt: TGTGCCAGCACCAAGAAGAACGATGGATTC
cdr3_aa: CASTKKNDGF

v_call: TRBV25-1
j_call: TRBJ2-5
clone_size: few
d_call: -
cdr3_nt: TGTGCCAGCAGTGAGACGGACCGCCACAGGGCGGCCCAGTACTTC
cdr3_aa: CASSETDRHRAAQYF

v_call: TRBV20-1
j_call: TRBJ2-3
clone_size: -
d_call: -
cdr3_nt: TGCAGTGCCAAAGAGGGCACAGATACGCAGTATTTT
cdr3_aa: CSAKEGTDTQYF

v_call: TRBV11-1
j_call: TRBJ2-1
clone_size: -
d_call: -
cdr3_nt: TGTGCCAGCAACATAGTACAGGGTAGTGATGAGCAGTTCTTC
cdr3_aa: CASNIVQGSDEQFF

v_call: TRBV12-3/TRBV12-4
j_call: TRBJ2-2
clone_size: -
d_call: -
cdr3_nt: TGTGCCAGCAGTCTGTACGGGAACCCGTCCGGGGAGCTGTTTTTT
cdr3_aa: CASSLYGNPSGELFF

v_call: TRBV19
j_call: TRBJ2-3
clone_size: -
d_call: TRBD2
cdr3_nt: TGTGCCAGTACCGAAGGGCTAGCGGGGTTAGGAGATACGCAGTATTTT
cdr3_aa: CASTEGLAGLGDTQYF

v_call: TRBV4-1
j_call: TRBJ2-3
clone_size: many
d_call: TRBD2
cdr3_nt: TGCGCCAGCAGCCCACGGGAAGGGACGCGGGAGTTTCTCGATACGCAGTATTTT
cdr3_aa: CASSPREGTREFLDTQYF

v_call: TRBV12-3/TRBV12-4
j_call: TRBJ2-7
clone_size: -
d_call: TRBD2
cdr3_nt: TGTGCCAGCAGTTTTATTGGGACTAGCGGGGCCGAGCAGTACTTC
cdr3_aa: CASSFIGTSGAEQYF

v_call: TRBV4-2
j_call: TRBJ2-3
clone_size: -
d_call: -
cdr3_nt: TGTGCCAGCAGCCAAGATTCCTTGAGCACAGATACGCAGTATTTT
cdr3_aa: CASSQDSLSTDTQYF

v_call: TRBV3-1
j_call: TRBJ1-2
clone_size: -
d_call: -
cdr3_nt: TGTGCCAGCAGCCAAGATTTAGGGGGCTATGGCTACACCTTC
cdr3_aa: CASSQDLGGYGYTF

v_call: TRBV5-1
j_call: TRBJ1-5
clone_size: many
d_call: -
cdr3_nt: TGCGCCAGCAGTAAGGATAGCAATCAGCCCCAGCATTTT
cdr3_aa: CASSKDSNQPQHF

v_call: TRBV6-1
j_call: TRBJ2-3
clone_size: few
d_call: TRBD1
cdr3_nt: TGTGCCAGCCGACAGGGGACCACCACAGATACGCAGTATTTT
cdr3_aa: CASRQGTTTDTQYF

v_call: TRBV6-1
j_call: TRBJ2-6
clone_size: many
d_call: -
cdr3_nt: TGTGCCAGCAGTGACAGGGGTACCACTGGGGCCAACGTCCTGACTTTC
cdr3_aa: CASSDRGTTGANVLTF

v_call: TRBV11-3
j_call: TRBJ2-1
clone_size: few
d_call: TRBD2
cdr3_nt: TGTGCCAGCAGCTTAGAGGCAGCGGGGGTGACCTACAATGAGCAGTTCTTC
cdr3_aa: CASSLEAAGVTYNEQFF

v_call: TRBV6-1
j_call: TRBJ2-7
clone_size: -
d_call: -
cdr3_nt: TGTGCCAGCAGTGTGGGATTCTCCTACGAGCAGTACTTC
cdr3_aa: CASSVGFSYEQYF

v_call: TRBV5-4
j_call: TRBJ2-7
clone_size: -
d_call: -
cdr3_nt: TGTGCCAGCAGCTTAGTGCAGGGTTACGGCTACGAGCAGTACTTC
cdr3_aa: CASSLVQGYGYEQYF

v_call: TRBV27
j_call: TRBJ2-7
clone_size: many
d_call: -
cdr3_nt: TGTGCCAGCAGTTTATCGCCCCCCGGCTACGAGCAGTACTTC
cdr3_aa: CASSLSPPGYEQYF

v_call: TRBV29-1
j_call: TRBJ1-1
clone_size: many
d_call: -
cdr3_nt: TGCAGCGGGCGTAGTTCACTGAACACTGAAGCTTTCTTT
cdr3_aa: CSGRSSLNTEAFF

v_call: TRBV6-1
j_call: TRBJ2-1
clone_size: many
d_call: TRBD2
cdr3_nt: TGTGCCAGCAGTCCTCGGGAGCGGGAGGGCAATGAGCAGTTCTTC
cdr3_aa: CASSPREREGNEQFF

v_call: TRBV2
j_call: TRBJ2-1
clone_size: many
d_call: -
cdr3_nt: TGTGCCAGCAGTGAAGGGACGGCTAGGGGCTACAATGAGCAGTTCTTC
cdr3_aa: CASSEGTARGYNEQFF

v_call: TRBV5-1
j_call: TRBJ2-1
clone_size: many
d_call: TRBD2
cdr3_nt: TGCGCCAGCAGCTTGGCCAGGCTAGCGGGGGCCGATGAGCAGTTCTTC
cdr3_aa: CASSLARLAGADEQFF

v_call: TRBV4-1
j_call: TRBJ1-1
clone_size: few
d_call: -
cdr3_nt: TGCGCCAGCAACCAAGGTCCGGGGGCCGGGGCTGAAGCTTTCTTT
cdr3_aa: CASNQGPGAGAEAFF

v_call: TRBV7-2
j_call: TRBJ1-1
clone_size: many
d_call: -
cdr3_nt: TGTGCCAGCAGCTTAGTTTTGTCGGGCGTCACTGAAGCTTTCTTT
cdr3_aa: CASSLVLSGVTEAFF

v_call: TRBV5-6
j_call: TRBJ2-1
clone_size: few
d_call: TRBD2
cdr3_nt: TGTGCCAGCAGCCCCCTTTTAGCGGGCTCCTACAATGAGCAGTTCTTC
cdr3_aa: CASSPLLAGSYNEQFF

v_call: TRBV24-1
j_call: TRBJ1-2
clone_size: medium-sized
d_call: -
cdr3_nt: TGTGCCACCAGTGATTTGCATGGGGGCGACTATGGCTACACCTTC
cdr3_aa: CATSDLHGGDYGYTF

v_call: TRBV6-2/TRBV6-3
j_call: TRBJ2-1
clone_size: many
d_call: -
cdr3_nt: TGTGCCAGCAGTCAGGAGAGGGACAATGAGCAGTTCTTC
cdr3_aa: CASSQERDNEQFF

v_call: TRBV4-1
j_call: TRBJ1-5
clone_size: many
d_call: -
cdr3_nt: TGCGCCAGCAGCCAAGGTGTGGGGAATCAGCCCCAGCATTTT
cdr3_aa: CASSQGVGNQPQHF

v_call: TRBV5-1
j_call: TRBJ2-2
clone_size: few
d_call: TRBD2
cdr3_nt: TGCGCCAGCAGCTGGACTAGCGGGAGTGGCACCGGGGAGCTGTTTTTT
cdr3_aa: CASSWTSGSGTGELFF

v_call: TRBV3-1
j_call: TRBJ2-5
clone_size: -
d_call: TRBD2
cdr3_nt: TGTGCCAGCAGCCTACTAGCGGTAGGGGAGACCCAGTACTTC
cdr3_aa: CASSLLAVGETQYF

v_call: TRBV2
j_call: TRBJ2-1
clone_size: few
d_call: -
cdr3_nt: TGTGCCAGCAGTGAGTTAAGCGGACCCTACAATGAGCAGTTCTTC
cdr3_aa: CASSELSGPYNEQFF

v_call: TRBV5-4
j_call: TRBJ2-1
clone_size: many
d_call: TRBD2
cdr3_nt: TGTGCCAGCAGTCCTACCGGGACTAGACGGGCAAATGAGCAGTTCTTC
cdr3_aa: CASSPTGTRRANEQFF

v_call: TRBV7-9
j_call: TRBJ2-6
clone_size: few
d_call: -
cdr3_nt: TGTGCCAGCAGCCCCAGAGGTAATTCTGGGGCCAACGTCCTGACTTTC
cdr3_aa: CASSPRGNSGANVLTF